These T cell receptor beta chains were read from a single sample in a study of blood T cells in healthy people across ages. From the 5' RACE reads, TCRdb called clonotypes with MiXCR, one entry per CDR3 protein. The table records around 990,000 distinct CDR3 sequences, around two fifths of them present only once. Sequencing was performed on blood. The source of these receptors is a young man in good health. Each CDR3 is given with its conserved first and last residue. D genes are given only for firm matches. Clone sizes are given selectively: once, few, many, or a class where the clone is expanded.

clone_size	v_call	j_call	d_call	cdr3_aa	cdr3_nt
-	TRBV4-2	TRBJ2-1	TRBD2	CASSQDGASGGNEQFF	TGTGCCAGCAGCCAAGATGGGGCTAGCGGGGGCAATGAGCAGTTCTTC
many	TRBV12-3/TRBV12-4	TRBJ1-1	-	CASSFKGNTEAFF	TGCGCCAGCAGCTTTAAAGGGAACACTGAAGCTTTCTTT
-	TRBV7-9	TRBJ1-2	-	CASNHGVGDGYTF	TGTGCCAGCAACCATGGGGTAGGGGATGGCTACACCTTC
-	TRBV2	TRBJ1-6	-	CASIQTRYNSPLHF	TGTGCCAGCATCCAGACACGTTATAATTCACCCCTCCACTTT
few	TRBV12-3/TRBV12-4	TRBJ2-3	TRBD1	CASSLTGGVTDTQYF	TGTGCCAGCAGTTTGACAGGGGGGGTCACAGATACGCAGTATTTT
few	TRBV28	TRBJ1-5	TRBD1	CASTGDRANQPQHF	TGTGCCAGCACCGGTGACAGGGCCAATCAGCCCCAGCATTTT
-	TRBV12-5	TRBJ2-1	TRBD1	CASGLTDRVNEQFF	TGTGCTAGTGGTTTGACGGACAGGGTTAATGAGCAGTTCTTC
-	TRBV5-5	TRBJ1-2	-	CASSLGRGLRDGYTF	TGTGCCAGCAGCTTGGGGCGGGGGTTACGAGATGGCTACACCTTC
many	TRBV29-1	TRBJ1-2	-	CSVEAGAGYGYTF	TGCAGCGTTGAAGCAGGGGCTGGCTATGGCTACACCTTC
-	TRBV5-1	TRBJ1-5	-	CASSPGGGEDQPQHF	TGCGCCAGCAGCCCTGGGGGGGGAGAAGATCAGCCCCAGCATTTT
few	TRBV5-1	TRBJ2-2	TRBD1	CASSAKFTGGANTGELFF	TGCGCCAGCAGCGCAAAATTTACAGGGGGTGCTAACACCGGGGAGCTGTTTTTT
many	TRBV29-1	TRBJ1-2	TRBD1	CSVGQGYGYTF	TGCAGTGTGGGACAGGGGTATGGCTACACCTTC
-	TRBV3-1	TRBJ1-2	-	CASSQDLETTNYGYTF	TGTGCCAGCAGCCAAGATTTAGAGACTACTAACTATGGCTACACCTTC
many	TRBV6-6	TRBJ1-2	-	CASSFSQGTYGYTF	TGTGCCAGCAGTTTTAGTCAGGGGACCTATGGCTACACCTTC
-	TRBV13	TRBJ2-7	-	CASSLVVDSSYEQYF	TGTGCCAGCAGCTTAGTGGTAGACAGCTCCTACGAGCAGTACTTC
-	TRBV5-1	TRBJ1-4	TRBD1	CASSVDRGSLGEKLFF	TGCGCCAGCAGCGTAGACAGGGGGAGCCTCGGTGAAAAACTGTTTTTT
once	TRBV3-1	TRBJ1-1	-	CASSQDPGEDLNTEAFF	TGTGCCAGCAGCCAAGATCCTGGGGAGGACCTGAACACTGAAGCTTTCTTT
few	TRBV7-3	TRBJ2-3	-	CASSLVGGTTDTQYF	TGTGCCAGCAGCTTAGTTGGGGGGACCACAGATACGCAGTATTTT
few	TRBV15	TRBJ2-7	-	CATSRDRGGGYEQYF	TGTGCCACCAGCAGAGATAGGGGGGGCGGCTACGAGCAGTACTTC
-	TRBV7-2	TRBJ2-1	TRBD1	CASSPVQGQLFF	TGTGCCAGCAGCCCCGTCCAGGGACAGCTGTTCTTC
-	TRBV7-2	TRBJ2-7	-	CASSQLRGHEQYF	TGTGCCAGCAGCCAGCTCCGGGGTCACGAGCAGTACTTC
-	TRBV4-1	TRBJ2-1	TRBD2	CASSQSPSGGPSSYNEQFF	TGCGCCAGCAGCCAAAGTCCCAGCGGGGGACCTAGCTCCTACAATGAGCAGTTCTTC
many	TRBV7-2	TRBJ2-5	-	CASSQRLGETQYF	TGTGCCAGCAGCCAACGACTTGGGGAGACCCAGTACTTC
-	TRBV10-3	TRBJ1-5	-	CAISARDLRNQPQHF	TGTGCCATCAGTGCCAGGGACCTTAGGAATCAGCCCCAGCATTTT
-	TRBV7-2	TRBJ2-1	-	CASSLQTDTYNEQFF	TGTGCCAGCAGCTTACAAACAGATACCTACAATGAGCAGTTCTTC
-	TRBV20-1	TRBJ1-2	TRBD1	CSAASRAGQTSDGYTF	TGCAGTGCGGCCTCACGCGCGGGACAGACCTCCGATGGCTACACCTTC
-	TRBV10-3	TRBJ1-5	-	CAISAGVDQPQHF	TGTGCCATCAGTGCTGGGGTTGATCAGCCCCAGCATTTT
few	TRBV7-2	TRBJ2-1	-	CASSPPGLRTHEQFF	TGTGCCAGCAGCCCTCCGGGACTCAGAACACATGAGCAGTTCTTC
few	TRBV9	TRBJ2-3	-	CASNPTAGRTDTQYF	TGTGCCAGCAACCCAACTGCGGGGCGGACAGATACGCAGTATTTT
-	TRBV12-3/TRBV12-4	TRBJ1-1	-	CASSWTELGEAFF	TGTGCCAGCAGCTGGACTGAATTGGGTGAAGCTTTCTTT
-	TRBV10-2	TRBJ2-1	TRBD1	CASRPDRVLHNEQFF	TGCGCCAGCAGACCGGACAGGGTACTTCACAATGAGCAGTTCTTC
-	TRBV14	TRBJ2-5	-	CASSQEAGRIETQYF	TGTGCCAGCAGCCAAGAGGCAGGCCGAATAGAGACCCAGTACTTC
once	TRBV7-2	TRBJ2-3	-	CASSLIQLDGAGTQYF	TGTGCCAGCAGCTTAATACAGCTTGACGGGGCAGGTACGCAGTATTTT
few	TRBV10-3	TRBJ1-2	-	CAIRDGDYGYTF	TGTGCCATCAGGGATGGGGACTATGGCTACACCTTC
-	TRBV12-3/TRBV12-4	TRBJ2-5	TRBD1	CASSYRGHNNEQYF	TGTGCCAGCAGTTACAGGGGGCACAACAATGAGCAGTACTTC
few	TRBV18	TRBJ1-2	-	CASSPPGELYGYTF	TGTGCCAGCTCACCACCAGGGGAGTTATATGGCTACACCTTC
-	TRBV11-1	TRBJ1-1	-	CASSLGERDTEAFF	TGTGCCAGCAGCTTAGGGGAACGGGATACTGAAGCTTTCTTT
many	TRBV29-1	TRBJ2-5	TRBD1	CSVEDRAQETQYF	TGCAGCGTCGAGGACAGGGCTCAAGAGACCCAGTACTTC
-	TRBV7-2	TRBJ1-2	-	CASSLGGTAGVGYTF	TGTGCCAGCAGCTTAGGGGGAACGGCAGGGGTAGGCTACACCTTC
-	TRBV14	TRBJ2-1	-	CASSQVGPRDEQFF	TGTGCCAGCAGCCAAGTGGGTCCCAGAGATGAGCAGTTCTTC
-	TRBV7-9	TRBJ1-3	TRBD1	CASSLSTRTGKRSGNTTYF	TGTGCCAGCAGCTTATCCACTAGGACAGGGAAGCGCTCTGGAAACACCACATATTTT
-	TRBV12-3/TRBV12-4	TRBJ2-1	-	CASSLGGHTYEQFF	TGTGCCAGCAGTTTAGGGGGGCACACCTACGAGCAGTTCTTC
-	TRBV5-1	TRBJ1-1	-	CASSPGGRDGNTEAFF	TGCGCCAGCAGCCCGGGGGGGCGGGACGGGAACACTGAAGCTTTCTTT
few	TRBV20-1	TRBJ2-7	-	CSARDPWGSYEQYF	TGCAGTGCTAGAGATCCGTGGGGGTCCTACGAGCAGTACTTC
-	TRBV7-2	TRBJ1-6	TRBD1	CASSSIRGVSNSPLHF	TGTGCCAGCAGCTCGATCAGGGGGGTGAGTAATTCACCCCTCCACTTT
few	TRBV11-2	TRBJ2-1	TRBD2	CASSSFRGLAVYNEQFF	TGTGCCAGCAGCTCCTTCCGGGGACTAGCGGTATACAATGAGCAGTTCTTC
-	TRBV24-1	TRBJ2-1	-	CATSDFGPSSNEQFF	TGTGCCACCAGTGATTTTGGCCCGTCCTCCAATGAGCAGTTCTTC
few	TRBV14	TRBJ2-1	-	CASSQITGRRGNEQFF	TGTGCCAGCAGCCAAATTACTGGAAGAAGAGGAAATGAGCAGTTCTTC
-	TRBV19	TRBJ1-2	TRBD1	CASSTLLPDRGVDYGYTF	TGTGCCAGTAGTACATTGCTTCCGGACAGGGGAGTTGACTATGGCTACACCTTC
-	TRBV11-3	TRBJ2-2	TRBD2	CASSGFRDWTSGVPNTGELFF	TGTGCCAGCAGCGGATTCCGGGATTGGACTAGCGGGGTCCCGAACACCGGGGAGCTGTTTTTT
many	TRBV7-2	TRBJ2-1	TRBD1	CASSPDRGTYNEQFF	TGTGCCAGCAGCCCCGACAGGGGGACCTACAATGAGCAGTTCTTC
-	TRBV6-5	TRBJ2-7	-	CASSYSIRDPGRREQYF	TGTGCCAGCAGTTACTCGATTCGGGACCCTGGTCGTCGCGAGCAGTACTTC
many	TRBV12-3/TRBV12-4	TRBJ2-1	-	CATARVSGEQFF	TGTGCCACCGCCCGCGTTAGCGGTGAGCAGTTCTTC
-	TRBV30	TRBJ1-2	-	CAWSDGQGYTF	TGTGCCTGGAGTGATGGACAGGGCTACACCTTC
-	TRBV7-9	TRBJ2-1	TRBD2	CASSHLADTYNEQFF	TGTGCCAGCAGCCACCTAGCGGACACATACAATGAGCAGTTCTTC